Each of the 10 T cell receptor beta chains below was sequenced from the same sample in a study of neurological immune-mediated disorders. Time point reported: longitudinal time-point 2. MiXCR was run by TCRdb on the 5' RACE reads, yielding one entry per CDR3 protein. Of 65,000 to 85,000 distinct CDR3 sequences in the sample, almost 6% were seen once. The sample consisted of PBMCs. The receptors derive from a woman aged 60-70 years with multiple sclerosis.

At least ten counts were recorded for this clonotype. The chain uses TRBV15 and TRBJ2-7, with D possibly matching TRBD1 (6 bases). V dropped 5 bases and J dropped 5 bases, with 16 bases sitting between them. Germline lookup yields CDR1 LNHNV and CDR2 YYDKDF (reference sequence). The length of the CDR3 is 14 residues. CDR3 sequence (DNA): TGTGCCACCAGCCGGCCGGACAGCCGCCACGAGCAGTACTTC. It translates to CATSRPDSRHEQYF. The full variable domain, with the rest looked up from reference TRBV15 and TRBJ2-7, is DAMVIQNPRYQVTQFGKPVTLSCSQTLNHNVMYWYQQKSSQAPKLLFHYYDKDFNNEADTPDNFQSRRPNTSFCFLDIRSPGLGDTAMYLCATSRPDSRHEQYFGPGTRLTVT.

This clonotype showed up just a few times. V is TRBV6-5 and J is TRBJ2-7; tentatively, D is TRBD2 (5 bases). V shed 7 bases and J shed 2 bases, with 15 bases lying between them. Germline CDR1 MNHEY, CDR2 SVGAGI. The CDR3 length is 14 residues. The CDR3 sequence is CASKRSYGAYEQYF. CDR3 DNA: TGTGCCAGCAAAAGGAGCTACGGGGCCTACGAGCAGTACTTC.

This clonotype appeared many times. The chain couples TRBV18 to TRBJ2-3, with D unclear. V lost 3 bases, J lost 5 bases, and 3 bases lay in between. Germline V gives CDR1 KGHSH, CDR2 LQKENI. The CDR3 is made up of 11 amino acids. CDR3 loop: CASSPGDTQYF. The CDR3 region has the DNA TGTGCCAGCTCACCCGGAGATACGCAGTATTTT.

This clonotype occurred many times. The chain carries TRBV6-1 and TRBJ2-1, with D possibly TRBD2 on 6 matching bases. Germline V gives CDR1 MNHNS, CDR2 SASEGT. There are 15 residues in the CDR3. The ends were cut back, 9 bases at V and 2 bases at J, with 17 bases in the middle. CDR3 DNA: TGTGCCAGTTACCATGGGGCGGGGACCTACAATGAGCAGTTCTTC. Translating it yields CASYHGAGTYNEQFF.

V and J are TRBV10-2 and TRBJ2-6; possibly TRBD1 for D (7 bases). The V end was cut by 4 bases, the J end by 1 base, with 17 bases between. The V gene's germline CDR1 is WSHSY and CDR2 SAAADI. The CDR3 contains 18 residues. The CDR3 protein is CASSGRDSAPSGANVLTF. The CDR3 DNA is TGCGCCAGCAGTGGGAGGGACAGCGCTCCTTCTGGGGCCAACGTCCTGACTTTC.

This clonotype has ten or more counts. This rearrangement joins TRBV20-1 to TRBJ1-1, with a weak D call TRBD1 (5 bases). The CDR3 sequence is 12 residues long. Trimming removed 1 base from V and 6 bases from J, with 9 bases in between. Germline-derived CDR1 and CDR2 are DFQATT and SNEGSKA (reference sequence). CDR3 residues: CSARGGRAEAFF. The CDR3 nucleotides are TGCAGTGCTAGAGGGGGACGGGCTGAAGCTTTCTTT.

This clonotype has ten or more counts. This chain joins TRBV20-1 and TRBJ1-5, with 9 positions matching TRBD1. Germline V lookup: CDR1 DFQATT, CDR2 SNEGSKA (reference sequence). Losses at the gene ends were 6 bases for V and 4 bases for J; bases not matched to a gene: 4. The CDR3 has 13 residues. Here the CDR3 DNA reads TGCAGTGCAACGGACAGGGGAAATCAGCCCCAGCATTTT. Its protein product is CSATDRGNQPQHF.

This clonotype was observed at least ten times. The J gene is TRBJ1-1, the V gene TRBV6-5, with 7 positions matching TRBD1. The CDR3 runs to 14 residues. V shed 6 bases, J shed 1 base, and the junction held 5 bases outside the gene matches. Germline V gives CDR1 MNHEY, CDR2 SVGAGI. Here the CDR3 reads CASREGTANTEAFF. The CDR3 bases are TGTGCCAGCAGGGAAGGGACAGCGAACACTGAAGCTTTCTTT.

Of note for this clonotype: With a much larger clone just one base away, this may be a read error. This chain connects TRBV7-2 to TRBJ2-3, with unresolved D. Germline loops: CDR1 SGHTA, CDR2 FQGNSA. The CDR3 runs to 13 residues. V lost 2 bases and J 6 bases, leaving 9 bases between the germline ends. The CDR3 coding sequence is TGTGCCAGCAGCTTATCTGGCGTGGATACGCAGTATTTT. Translated: CASSLSGVDTQYF.

The table lists this clonotype with many counts. This chain joins TRBV29-1 and TRBJ2-1; TRBD1 matches at 9 bases. J gave up 6 bases and V 4 bases, and 16 bases lay outside the gene matches. CDR1 and CDR2 from the germline V gene are SQVTM and ANQGSEA. The CDR3 contains 17 residues. The CDR3 DNA reads as TGCAGCGTTGCCGCATACAGGGGGCGCTTAGGCATCAATGAGCAGTTCTTC. This codes for CSVAAYRGRLGINEQFF.